This T cell receptor beta chain was sequenced during a study of OX40 agonist ivuxolimab in advanced cancers. Study in general: The diagnoses of dose-escalation patients were hepatocellular carcinoma, melanoma, renal cell or head and neck cancer. Those enrolled were 82.7% male, with a mean age of about 66 years and ages from about 20 to 85.

Clones were sequenced by immunoSEQ multiplex PCR, and TCRdb holds only the in-frame ones, with some missing. The profile covers 70,000 or so clones, with approximately 87% appearing a single time and 6.1% taken by the ten largest. This CDR3 is 15 amino acids long. After removal of 4 bases from V and 7 bases from J, the junction contained 7 bases not matched to a gene. CDR1 is MNHEY and CDR2 is SMNVEV in the germline V gene (reference sequence). The source material was CD4+ or CD8+ T cells sorted from blood, sampled in a trial of the OX40 agonist ivuxolimab. The rearrangement uses TRBV27 and TRBJ1-6; 7 bases match TRBD1. This TCR was recovered from an adult with an advanced solid tumor such as melanoma, head and neck, liver or kidney cancer. The CDR3 sequence is CASSSRQGSNSPLHF. The CDR3 DNA is TGTGCCAGCAGTTCCCGACAGGGCTCGAATTCACCCCTCCACTTT.